The next 27 T cell receptor beta chains were all read from a single sample in a study of shared clonotypes between healthy human individuals. Some clones are missing from TCRdb's copy, which holds only in-frame ones; the method was immunoSEQ multiplex PCR. The sample shows 2,500,000 or so clones, over 85% of them seen only once. The sample taken for sequencing was naive CD4+ T cells from PBMCs. Subset in this sample: CD45RA+ positively selected. All receptors derive from a man between 18 and 29 years old in good health. Some clones in this sample may be carry-over from other donors' samples.

The CDR3 reads CASSPTITGGLGGTGELFF. The CDR3 region has the DNA TGTGCCAGCAGCCCCACCATTACCGGAGGACTAGGCGGGACCGGGGAGCTGTTTTTT. This chain uses TRBV9 with TRBJ2-2; 7 bases align to TRBD2. The CDR3 spans 19 residues. The V and J ends lost 4 bases and 5 bases, in that order; junction bases with no gene match: 20. Germline assignment: CDR1 SGDLS and CDR2 YYNGEE.

The V call is TRBV7-3, the J call TRBJ2-1; 9 nucleotides match TRBD2. With V trimmed by 4 bases and J by 0 bases, 7 bases remained unmatched. CDR3 length: 17 residues. CDR1 is SGHTA and CDR2 is FQGTGA in the germline V gene. The CDR3 region has the DNA TGTGCCAGCAGCTCCCGAATAGCGGGAGTCTCCTACAATGAGCAGTTCTTC. Its translation: CASSSRIAGVSYNEQFF.

The chain recombines TRBV5-1 with TRBJ1-1, with D maybe TRBD1 (6 bases). CDR1 and CDR2 from the germline V gene are SGHRS and YFSETQ. The CDR3 is 14 residues long. The V end lost 4 bases, the J end lost 1 base, and 11 bases lay between the germline ends. Here the CDR3 reads CASSKDSSNTEAFF. Here the CDR3 DNA reads TGCGCCAGCAGCAAGGACAGCTCGAACACTGAAGCTTTCTTT.

In nucleotides, the CDR3 is TGTGCCAGCAGCCACACGGGGGGGGCTCGAGGTGGCTACACCTTC. Protein product: CASSHTGGARGGYTF. The rearrangement uses TRBV14 and TRBJ1-2; TRBD1 might be the D (6 bases). Looked up from germline, CDR1 is SGHDN and CDR2 is FVKESK. V gave up 3 bases and J gave up 7 bases, with 18 bases separating them. The CDR3 is 15 amino acids.

The chain couples TRBV6-1 to TRBJ2-4, with 8 bases matching TRBD1. Germline V gene data show CDR1 as MNHNS and CDR2 as SASEGT. The CDR3 runs to 15 residues. V was clipped by 2 bases and J by 5 bases; unmatched bases: 5. The DNA for the CDR3 is TGTGCCAGCAGTGAAAACCCAGGGGGCCAAAACATTCAGTACTTC. The encoded protein is CASSENPGGQNIQYF.

The chain links TRBV2 to TRBJ2-3; 8 positions match TRBD1. Per the germline V gene, CDR1 is SNHLY and CDR2 is FYNNEI. J lost 4 bases, V lost 5 bases, and 11 bases had no gene match. This CDR3 is 16 amino acids long. CDR3 in amino acids: CASSLGSQGAADTQYF. CDR3 DNA sequence: TGTGCCAGCAGTTTGGGCAGTCAGGGGGCAGCAGATACGCAGTATTTT.

The chain is built from TRBV18 and TRBJ2-7; tentative D call: TRBD1 (5 bases). The CDR3 runs 14 residues. V was cut by 1 base and J by 5 bases, with 12 bases left in between. The germline V gene encodes CDR1 KGHSH and CDR2 LQKENI. The CDR3 bases are TGTGCCAGCTCACCACAAGGGGTAGTACACGAGCAGTACTTC. It specifies CASSPQGVVHEQYF.

The rearrangement uses TRBV7-3 and TRBJ2-7, with 9 bases aligning to TRBD2. CDR3 length: 15 residues. Germline V CDR1 and CDR2: SGHTA, FQGTGA. J was trimmed by 2 bases and V by 5 bases; bases with no gene match: 7. The CDR3 coding sequence is TGTGCCAGCAGCCCGGGGGGCGGGAGGGCCTACGAGCAGTACTTC. This sequence encodes CASSPGGGRAYEQYF.

The chain is built from TRBV5-1 and TRBJ2-7; 7 bases match TRBD1. This CDR3 contains 15 residues. Trimming at V came to 0 bases and at J to 5 bases, leaving 8 bases not matched to a gene. Germline values: CDR1 SGHRS, CDR2 YFSETQ. CDR3: CASSLGPDRLHEQYF. CDR3 nucleotides: TGCGCCAGCAGCTTGGGCCCGGACAGGTTGCACGAGCAGTACTTC.

CDR3 sequence: CASSRQGNGYTF. The DNA of the CDR3 is TGTGCCAGCAGCCGACAGGGGAATGGCTACACCTTC. V and J are TRBV9 and TRBJ1-2; 8 bases map to TRBD1. The V and J ends lost 4 bases and 6 bases, in that order; junction bases with no gene match: 2. The CDR3 totals 12 residues. In germline, CDR1 is SGDLS, CDR2 YYNGEE.

This chain connects TRBV21-1 to TRBJ1-2. TRBV21-1 is flagged as a pseudogene. This CDR3 comprises 15 residues. In DNA, the CDR3 is TGTGCCAGCAGCCGAAAGGGGGAGGGATACTATGGCTACACCTTC. It specifies CASSRKGEGYYGYTF.

This sequence joins TRBV30 and TRBJ2-5; TRBD1 or TRBD2 may be the D gene (6 bases each). The CDR3 is 14 residues long. CDR1 and CDR2 from the germline V gene are GTSNPN and SVGIG (reference sequence). V lost 0 bases to trimming and J lost 7 bases, with 15 bases between them. The CDR3 DNA sequence: TGTGCCTGGAGTGTACAGGGAGGATGGGGGACCCAGTACTTC. It encodes CAWSVQGGWGTQYF.

This chain links TRBV4-2 with TRBJ2-7; D is ambiguous. Trimming shortened V by 4 bases and J by 6 bases, and 10 bases separated the two germline ends. This CDR3 spans 12 amino acids. Germline CDR1 is LGHNA and CDR2 is YNFKEQ. As DNA, the CDR3 is TGTGCCAGCAGCCTGACGGCAAGCGAGCAGTACTTC. It codes for CASSLTASEQYF.

Regarding this clone: Mismatch with germline at one junction end may stem from a read error. The J gene is TRBJ2-4, the V gene TRBV29-1; either TRBD1 or TRBD2 may supply D (5 bases each). The CDR3 loop spans 9 amino acids. CDR1 is SQVTM, CDR2 ANQGSEA, per germline. CDR3 protein: CSGPGRINF. The DNA of the CDR3 is TGCAGCGGGCCGGGACGGATAAACTTC.

The CDR3 DNA is TGTGCCAGCAGCTTAGCGCGGCGGGAGCCCACAGATACGCAGTATTTT. Its protein product is CASSLARREPTDTQYF. The V and J genes are TRBV7-7 and TRBJ2-3; 7 bases agree with TRBD2. After removal of 0 bases from V and 2 bases from J, the junction contained 5 bases not matched to a gene. Germline V CDR1 and CDR2: SSHAT, FNYEAQ (reference sequence). The CDR3 loop spans 16 amino acids.

This chain connects TRBV6-5 to TRBJ2-7, with TRBD2 matching 7 bases. Germline CDR1 reads MNHEY; CDR2 reads SVGAGI. The trim removed 5 bases at V and 4 bases at J, leaving 11 bases unmatched. The CDR3 has 15 amino acids. The CDR3 DNA is TGTGCCAGCAGTCTCCGGCCCCTGGGAGGGTACGAGCAGTACTTC. It codes for CASSLRPLGGYEQYF.

The V gene is TRBV7-6, the J gene TRBJ2-3, with 12 bases fitting TRBD2. The V segment lost 1 base and the J segment 6 bases; nucleotides outside the gene matches: 5. CDR1 is SGHVS and CDR2 is FNYEAQ in the germline V gene. The length of the CDR3 is 16 residues. CDR3 nucleotides: TGTGCCAGCAGCTTAGACTCTAGCGGGAGGGGGGATACGCAGTATTTT. Translated, it gives CASSLDSSGRGDTQYF.

As concerns this clone: A junction end diverges from the germline sequence, so it may reflect a read error. This chain connects TRBV5-5 to TRBJ2-4, with TRBD2 as a possible D gene (6 bases). Germline V gives CDR1 SGHKS, CDR2 YYEKEE (reference sequence). The CDR3 is made up of 14 amino acids. The CDR3 reads CASSLTGATNIQYF. The CDR3, as DNA: TGTGCCAGCAGCTTGACGGGAGCCACAAACATTCAGTACTTC.

The chain recombines TRBV29-1 with TRBJ1-4; no firm D call. V lost 0 bases to trimming and J lost 8 bases, with 25 bases between them. CDR1 and CDR2 (germline): SQVTM, ANQGSEA. The CDR3 runs to 18 residues. CDR3 DNA sequence: TGCAGCGTTGAAGATCTAGAGAGGCCTGGCCACCGAATCGAAAAACTGTTTTTT. Translation: CSVEDLERPGHRIEKLFF.

The sample holds one count of this clone. The chain carries TRBV18 and TRBJ1-1; possible D gene TRBD1, 6 bases. Germline loops: CDR1 KGHSH, CDR2 LQKENI. The CDR3 length is 15 residues. V lost 4 bases, J lost 2 bases, and 14 bases lay in between. Written as DNA, the CDR3 is TGTGCCAGCTCACGAAATAGACAGGACAACACTGAAGCTTTCTTT. Residues: CASSRNRQDNTEAFF.

The chain carries TRBV9 and TRBJ2-3; D remains ambiguous. Trimming shortened V by 5 bases and J by 0 bases, and 4 bases separated the two germline ends. Germline loops: CDR1 SGDLS, CDR2 YYNGEE. The CDR3 is 12 amino acids. The CDR3 DNA is TGTGCCAGCAGGGGGAGCACAGATACGCAGTATTTT. Protein: CASRGSTDTQYF.

The chain employs TRBV30 and TRBJ2-7; D is undetermined. V dropped 3 bases and J dropped 3 bases, with 9 bases sitting between them. CDR1 GTSNPN and CDR2 SVGIG come from the germline V gene (reference sequence). This CDR3 is built from 12 residues. CDR3 nucleotide sequence: TGTGCCTGGAGGGCCGGAGTCTACGAGCAGTACTTC. It specifies CAWRAGVYEQYF.

V usage is TRBV28 and J usage is TRBJ2-7; TRBD2 agrees at 14 bases. Germline CDR1 reads MDHEN; CDR2 reads SYDVKM. V was clipped by 8 bases and J by 2 bases; unmatched bases: 5. The CDR3 runs 15 residues. The CDR3 spells CASQGLAGGAYEQYF. The CDR3 coding sequence is TGTGCCAGCCAAGGACTAGCGGGAGGCGCCTACGAGCAGTACTTC.

This clone has only one observation. This rearrangement joins TRBV5-1 to TRBJ2-7; TRBD1 aligns across 10 bases. This CDR3 comprises 15 residues. Germline assignment: CDR1 SGHRS and CDR2 YFSETQ. With 5 bases clipped from V and 6 bases from J, the junction kept 11 bases outside the gene matches. The CDR3, as DNA: TGCGCCAGCAGTCCTCCGGGGACAGGGGTTGGCGAGCAGTACTTC. It encodes CASSPPGTGVGEQYF.

This sequence joins TRBV4-3 and TRBJ2-2, with D perhaps matching TRBD1 or TRBD2 (6 bases each). This CDR3 is 16 amino acids long. The germline V and J ends were trimmed by 1 base and 3 bases, with 12 bases remaining between them. Looked up from germline, CDR1 is LGHNA and CDR2 is YSLEER. CDR3 in amino acids: CASSQVRGADTGELFF. The DNA of the CDR3 is TGCGCCAGCAGCCAAGTAAGGGGGGCGGACACCGGGGAGCTGTTTTTT.

The V and J genes are TRBV6-1 and TRBJ1-5; D gene uncertain. Germline CDR1 MNHNS, CDR2 SASEGT. The V gene lost 6 bases and the J gene lost 9 bases, with 15 bases spanning the gap. This CDR3 contains 13 residues. The DNA of the CDR3 is TGTGCCAGCAGGTCGGGGAGTCTGTCGCCCCAGCATTTT. Amino acids: CASRSGSLSPQHF.

This clone was counted between two and nine times. The genes are TRBV21-1 and TRBJ1-1. TRBV21-1 is shown as a pseudogene. This CDR3 has 14 residues. CDR3 loop: CASSPLGRDTEAFF. The DNA of the CDR3 is TGTGCCAGCAGCCCCCTAGGGAGGGACACTGAAGCTTTCTTT.